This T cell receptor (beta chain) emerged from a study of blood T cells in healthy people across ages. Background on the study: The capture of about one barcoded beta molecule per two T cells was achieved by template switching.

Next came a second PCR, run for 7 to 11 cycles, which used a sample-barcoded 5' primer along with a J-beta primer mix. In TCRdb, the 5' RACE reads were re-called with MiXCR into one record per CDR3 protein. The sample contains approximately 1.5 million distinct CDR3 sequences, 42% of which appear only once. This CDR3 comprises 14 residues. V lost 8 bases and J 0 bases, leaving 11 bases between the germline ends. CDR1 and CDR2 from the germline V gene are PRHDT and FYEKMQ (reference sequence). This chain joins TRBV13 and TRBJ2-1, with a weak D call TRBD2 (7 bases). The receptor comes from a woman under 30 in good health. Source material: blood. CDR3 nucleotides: TGTGCCAGCGGGGGGGGGCCCTCCTACAATGAGCAGTTCTTC. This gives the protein CASGGGPSYNEQFF.